Described below is a single T cell receptor (beta chain) sequence and its context. The junction departs from germline at one end; a sequencing error may be responsible. These data belong to a study of CD8 T cells in ankylosing spondylitis. TCRdb re-called the 5' RACE reads with MiXCR, one entry per CDR3 protein. In the table there are just under 350,000 distinct CDR3 sequences, roughly 14% of which are singletons. Germline-derived CDR1 and CDR2 are LGHDT and YNNKEL (reference sequence). The CDR3 loop spans 15 amino acids. The chain recombines TRBV3-1 with TRBJ2-2; D is ambiguous. This TCR derives from a male donor with ankylosing spondylitis or in good health (not recorded which). The sample comprised blood, either unsorted or a sorted T cell fraction (not recorded which). The CDR3, as DNA: TGTGTCAGCAGCCAAGGGCTCCAGAACACCGGGGAGCTGTTTTTT. Translating gives CVSSQGLQNTGELFF.